These 27 T cell receptor beta chains came from one sample sequenced in a study of blood T cell repertoires in COVID-19. Sequencing was performed with immunoSEQ multiplex PCR; in TCRdb, only in-frame clones are kept and a portion is missing. This repertoire shows about 140,000 clones, roughly four fifths found once; its top ten account for about 8.4%. Input material: peripheral blood. The receptors derive from a woman aged 50 to 65 with active or convalescent COVID-19.

In the case of this clone: Germline and junction disagree at one end, which may indicate a read error. The V call is TRBV7-9, the J call TRBJ2-7, with D possibly TRBD2 on 5 matching bases. CDR3 length: 13 residues. CDR1 and CDR2 from the germline V gene are SEHNR and FQNEAQ (reference sequence). The CDR3 loop is CASSFGVGKKVNF. The CDR3 DNA sequence: TGTGCCAGCAGCTTCGGGGTGGGAAAAAAGGTGAACTTC.

The chain recombines TRBV27 with TRBJ2-7; weak D call: TRBD1 (6 bases). The germline V and J ends were trimmed by 2 bases and 4 bases, with 18 bases remaining between them. Germline V lookup: CDR1 MNHEY, CDR2 SMNVEV (reference sequence). The CDR3 has 16 residues. In DNA form, the CDR3 reads TGTGCCAGCAGTTTACGGCCGGACAGATTATCTTACGAGCAGTACTTC. Its translation is CASSLRPDRLSYEQYF.

This clone was recorded only once. This chain uses TRBV20-1 with TRBJ2-7, with no clear D. The CDR3 consists of 11 residues. From germline, CDR1 is DFQATT and CDR2 SNEGSKA (reference sequence). Trimming stripped 0 bases from V and 5 bases from J, with 5 bases between. The CDR3 is CSAREAHEQYF. The CDR3, as DNA: TGCAGTGCTAGAGAAGCCCACGAGCAGTACTTC.

This chain links TRBV3-1 (or the pseudogene TRBV3-2) with TRBJ2-5, with 11 bases fitting TRBD2. There are 15 residues in the CDR3. V shed 8 bases, J shed 1 base, and the junction held 6 bases outside the gene matches. Germline CDR1 is LGHDT and CDR2 is YNNKEL (reference sequence). For the CDR3, the DNA is TGTGCCAGCCAAACTAGCGGGAGCTTCCAAGAGACCCAGTACTTC. This gives the protein CASQTSGSFQETQYF.

The rearrangement links TRBV9 to TRBJ1-2, with a weak D call TRBD1 (6 bases). Trimming took off 4 bases at V and 6 bases at J, with 13 bases between the two ends. Germline V gene data show CDR1 as SGDLS and CDR2 as YYNGEE. The CDR3 has 13 amino acids. The CDR3 coding sequence is TGTGCCAGCAGCTCACAGGGTCTGGATGGCTACACCTTC. Residues: CASSSQGLDGYTF.

The gene calls are TRBV7-8 and TRBJ2-1, with 10 positions matching TRBD2. V shed 1 base, J shed 9 bases, and the junction held 6 bases outside the gene matches. The CDR3 runs to 15 residues. Germline CDR1 and CDR2: SGHVS and FQNEAQ. The CDR3 spells CASSLGTSGKREQFF. DNA of the CDR3: TGTGCCAGCAGCTTAGGTACTAGCGGGAAACGTGAGCAGTTCTTC. The full variable domain, in which reference TRBV7-8 and TRBJ2-1 provide the parts outside the CDR3, is GAGVSQSPRYKVAKRGQDVALRCDPISGHVSLFWYQQALGQGPEFLTYFQNEAQLDKSGLPSDRFFAERPEGSVSTLKIQRTQQEDSAVYLCASSLGTSGKREQFFGPGTRLTVL.

The chain combines TRBV9 with TRBJ1-1; weak D call: TRBD1 (6 bases). Trimming took off 2 bases at V and 5 bases at J, with 10 bases between the two ends. Germline V lookup: CDR1 SGDLS, CDR2 YYNGEE. CDR3 length equals 13 residues. The CDR3 loop is CASSVGAGTEAFF. The CDR3 bases are TGTGCCAGCAGCGTGGGGGCCGGGACTGAAGCTTTCTTT.

The V call is TRBV28, the J call TRBJ2-3; possible D gene TRBD1, 6 bases. Per germline, CDR1 MDHEN and CDR2 SYDVKM. The CDR3 totals 13 residues. The V end was cut by 5 bases, the J end by 9 bases, with 15 bases between. The CDR3 region has the DNA TGTGCCAGCAGTCCAGGGACACTTTTAACGCAGTATTTT. As protein: CASSPGTLLTQYF.

The V and J genes are TRBV6-5 and TRBJ1-6; TRBD1 matches at 7 bases. The CDR3 has 15 residues. Germline V gene lookup returns CDR1 MNHEY and CDR2 SVGAGI. The V and J ends lost 2 bases and 7 bases, in that order; junction bases with no gene match: 5. In DNA form, the CDR3 reads TGTGCCAGCAGTTACCACAGGGGAAACAATTCACCCCTCCACTTT. Its translation is CASSYHRGNNSPLHF.

The chain couples TRBV27 to TRBJ1-1; TRBD1 might be the D (5 bases). Germline V lookup: CDR1 MNHEY, CDR2 SMNVEV (reference sequence). The CDR3 is 13 amino acids. Trimming stripped 3 bases from V and 1 base from J, with 6 bases between. The CDR3 sequence: CASSFTGNTEAFF. The CDR3 nucleotides read TGTGCCAGCAGTTTTACAGGGAACACTGAAGCTTTCTTT.

This chain connects TRBV5-4 to TRBJ2-1, with 9 bases fitting TRBD2. The trim removed 4 bases at V and 6 bases at J, leaving 14 bases unmatched. Germline CDR1 and CDR2: SGHNT and YYREEE (reference sequence). This CDR3 region has 17 residues. DNA for the CDR3: TGTGCCAGCAGCCCGACAAGCGGGAGGCCCGTCACCAATGAGCAGTTCTTC. Encoded protein: CASSPTSGRPVTNEQFF.

The V gene is TRBV3-1 (or the pseudogene TRBV3-2), the J gene TRBJ2-3; D perhaps matches TRBD2 (6 bases). The CDR3 consists of 14 residues. Germline V lookup: CDR1 LGHDT, CDR2 YNNKEL (reference sequence). The V end lost 0 bases, the J end lost 6 bases, and 10 bases lay between the germline ends. CDR3 residues: CASSQDRGWDTQYF. CDR3 nucleotide sequence: TGTGCCAGCAGCCAAGATCGGGGGTGGGATACGCAGTATTTT.

The chain joins TRBV13 to TRBJ2-2, with a weak D call TRBD1 (5 bases). CDR3 length equals 16 residues. Between the trimmed V and J ends, which lost 1 base and 0 bases, there was a span of 9 bases. Germline CDR1 is PRHDT and CDR2 is FYEKMQ (reference sequence). This CDR3 reads CASSLARVSNTGELFF. In DNA, the CDR3 is TGTGCCAGCAGCTTAGCCAGGGTTTCGAACACCGGGGAGCTGTTTTTT.

The CDR3 DNA is TGTGCCAGCAGCCCCGGGACAGGTCTTCAAGAGACCCAGTACTTC. Translated, it gives CASSPGTGLQETQYF. This rearrangement joins TRBV28 to TRBJ2-5, with 8 bases lining up with TRBD1. Germline CDR1 MDHEN, CDR2 SYDVKM. Trimming removed 6 bases from V and 2 bases from J; junction bases left unmatched: 8. The CDR3 contains 15 residues. Drawing the rest from reference TRBV28 and TRBJ2-5, the complete variable domain is DVKVTQSSRYLVKRTGEKVFLECVQDMDHENMFWYRQDPGLGLRLIYFSYDVKMKEKGDIPEGYSVSREKKERFSLILESASTNQTSMYLCASSPGTGLQETQYFGPGTRLLVL.

The rearrangement links TRBV19 to TRBJ2-1, with TRBD1 as a possible D gene (6 bases). Germline V gene data show CDR1 as LNHDA and CDR2 as SQIVND (reference sequence). The CDR3 covers 12 residues. V gave up 9 bases and J gave up 5 bases, with 11 bases separating them. In DNA form, the CDR3 reads TGTGCCAGCGGGGACATCGACAATGAGCAGTTCTTC. Translating it yields CASGDIDNEQFF.

The table lists this clone with a few counts. The V and J genes are TRBV7-3 and TRBJ1-6, with a tentative D call TRBD1 (6 bases). Trimming pared 5 bases from V and 10 bases from J, leaving 15 bases between. There are 14 residues in the CDR3. In germline, CDR1 is SGHTA, CDR2 FQGTGA. CDR3 residues: CASSPDGGGSPLHF. The CDR3 DNA sequence: TGTGCCAGCAGCCCGGACGGCGGGGGCTCACCCCTCCACTTT.

The chain has TRBV3-1 (or the pseudogene TRBV3-2) and TRBJ1-2; TRBD1 is a possible D gene (6 bases). Germline CDR1 and CDR2: LGHDT and YNNKEL (reference sequence). The CDR3 totals 16 residues. Trimming cost V 4 bases and J 1 base, with 16 bases left between them. The CDR3 loop is CASSPVGGALNYGYTF. The DNA of the CDR3 is TGTGCCAGCAGCCCGGTTGGGGGGGCCCTTAACTATGGCTACACCTTC.

This clone has only a few counts. The rearrangement joins TRBV30 to TRBJ1-2, with 7 bases lining up with TRBD1. The germline V gene has CDR1 GTSNPN and CDR2 SVGIG (reference sequence). The CDR3 runs to 17 residues. J was trimmed by 4 bases and V by 0 bases; bases with no gene match: 14. CDR3 bases: TGTGCCTGGAGTGTACTCCCCGACAGGGATCTTCTCTATGGCTACACCTTC. It is translated as CAWSVLPDRDLLYGYTF. Full variable domain (outside the CDR3, taken from reference TRBV30 and TRBJ1-2): SQTIHQWPATLVQPVGSPLSLECTVEGTSNPNLYWYRQAAGRGLQLLFYSVGIGQISSEVPQNLSASRPQDRQFILSSKKLLLSDSGFYLCAWSVLPDRDLLYGYTFGSGTRLTVV.

The chain uses TRBV5-1 and TRBJ2-5; TRBD1 might be the D (6 bases). Germline V gene sequence: CDR1 SGHRS, CDR2 YFSETQ. The CDR3 totals 14 residues. V dropped 3 bases and J dropped 5 bases, with 14 bases sitting between them. CDR3 protein: CASSSQGRRETQYF. In DNA form, the CDR3 reads TGCGCCAGCAGCTCCCAGGGGCGGCGGGAGACCCAGTACTTC.

This chain connects TRBV30 to TRBJ1-3; possible D gene TRBD1, 5 bases. The V and J ends lost 3 bases and 4 bases respectively, with 13 bases between them. Germline V CDR1 and CDR2: GTSNPN, SVGIG (reference sequence). CDR3 length: 14 amino acids. DNA for the CDR3: TGTGCCTGGAGCGGAGGGGTAGGAGGAAACACCATATATTTT. Translating gives CAWSGGVGGNTIYF. Combining the CDR3 with reference TRBV30 and TRBJ1-3 gives the whole variable domain SQTIHQWPATLVQPVGSPLSLECTVEGTSNPNLYWYRQAAGRGLQLLFYSVGIGQISSEVPQNLSASRPQDRQFILSSKKLLLSDSGFYLCAWSGGVGGNTIYFGEGSWLTVV.

The gene calls are TRBV29-1 and TRBJ1-1; 10 bases agree with TRBD1. This CDR3 is 15 amino acids long. Germline CDR1 is SQVTM and CDR2 is ANQGSEA. V lost 5 bases to trimming and J lost 0 bases; unmatched junction nucleotides: 6. CDR3 residues: CSVRQGALVNTEAFF. The CDR3 bases are TGCAGCGTTAGACAGGGGGCCCTCGTGAACACTGAAGCTTTCTTT.

The chain couples TRBV5-5 to TRBJ2-7, with TRBD2 matching 11 bases. The germline CDR1 and CDR2 sequences are SGHKS and YYEKEE (reference sequence). The CDR3 extends over 15 amino acids. V lost 3 bases, J lost 3 bases, and 5 bases stayed unmatched. The CDR3 nucleotides read TGTGCCAGCAGCTACCTAGCGGGAGGTCACTACGAGCAGTACTTC. Amino acids: CASSYLAGGHYEQYF.

This clone was recorded only once. V gene TRBV19 combines with J gene TRBJ2-5; TRBD1 agrees at 10 bases. The germline gives CDR1 LNHDA, CDR2 SQIVND (reference sequence). This CDR3 contains 15 residues. After removal of 1 base from V and 5 bases from J, the junction contained 4 bases not matched to a gene. The CDR3 is CASSIGQGAVETQYF. CDR3 nucleotide sequence: TGTGCCAGTAGTATAGGACAGGGGGCGGTGGAGACCCAGTACTTC. Full variable domain (outside the CDR3, taken from reference TRBV19 and TRBJ2-5): DGGITQSPKYLFRKEGQNVTLSCEQNLNHDAMYWYRQDPGQGLRLIYYSQIVNDFQKGDIAEGYSVSREKKESFPLTVTSAQKNPTAFYLCASSIGQGAVETQYFGPGTRLLVL.

V is TRBV12-5 and J is TRBJ1-1, with no clear D. The CDR3 covers 15 residues. Trimming took 3 bases from V and 1 from J, leaving 12 bases between them. Germline CDR1 reads LGHNT; CDR2 reads FRNRAP. CDR3 region: CASGFTAAGNTEAFF. Written as DNA, the CDR3 is TGTGCTAGTGGTTTCACAGCCGCAGGGAACACTGAAGCTTTCTTT.

The rearrangement joins TRBV5-4 to TRBJ2-1; the D gene is possibly TRBD2 (5 bases). The CDR3 has 15 amino acids. CDR1 and CDR2 from the germline V gene are SGHNT and YYREEE (reference sequence). With 0 bases removed from V and 5 bases from J, the gap between germline ends came to 12 bases. DNA for the CDR3: TGTGCCAGCAGCTTGGGGCTCCCCGGGGACAATGAGCAGTTCTTC. It encodes CASSLGLPGDNEQFF.

V is TRBV6-1 and J is TRBJ2-1; unclear D gene. CDR1 and CDR2 (germline): MNHNS, SASEGT. Trimming stripped 3 bases from V and 0 bases from J, with 12 bases between. The CDR3 contains 16 residues. Here the CDR3 DNA reads TGTGCCAGCAGTGACCCTAATCCTAGCTCCTACAATGAGCAGTTCTTC. Translating it yields CASSDPNPSSYNEQFF.

The chain is built from TRBV7-6 and TRBJ2-5, with 9 bases lining up with TRBD2. The CDR3 is made up of 19 amino acids. CDR1 is SGHVS, CDR2 FNYEAQ, per germline. The junction had 20 bases not matched to a gene; V was cut back by 7 bases and J by 2 bases. In DNA, the CDR3 is TGTGCCAGCACCGGCACCGTCTTTAGCGGGAGTTGGGGTCAAGAGACCCAGTACTTC. Protein: CASTGTVFSGSWGQETQYF.